This T cell receptor beta chain was identified during a study of blood T cell repertoires in COVID-19. Study overall: Both acute and convalescent COVID-19 samples were obtained from the United States, Italy and Spain. In each case, the material was cDNA or gDNA derived from T cells, B-cell-depleted T cells, or PBMCs.

In the study's own analysis: Estimation of nucleated cell counts relied on the amplification of reference gene primers. Sequencing was performed with immunoSEQ multiplex PCR; in TCRdb, only in-frame clones are kept and a portion is missing. V, J and clone size are taken as reported in that table, and D and trimming were inferred from the DNA itself. This table has about 310,000 clones, approximately 90% appearing once. Specimen: peripheral blood. This receptor was identified in a man aged 18 to 35 with active or convalescent COVID-19.

The CDR3 DNA is TGCGCCAGCAGTGCTATAGGGACAGAAACAGATACGCAGTATTTT. Translation gives CASSAIGTETDTQYF. The chain carries TRBV10-2 and TRBJ2-3; 7 positions agree with TRBD1. Germline CDR1 and CDR2: WSHSY and SAAADI. The CDR3 sequence is 15 residues long. The trim removed 4 bases at V and 3 bases at J, leaving 7 bases unmatched.